The next 16 T cell receptor beta chains were all read from a single sample in a study of blood T cell repertoires in COVID-19. The repertoire was sequenced with immunoSEQ multiplex PCR; TCRdb's copy has only in-frame clones and lacks some. The data contain some 460,000 clones, 75% to 90% of them singletons. Sequencing was carried out using peripheral blood. Source of these receptors: a woman aged 25 to 39 with acute or convalescent COVID-19.

V gene TRBV5-4 combines with J gene TRBJ2-7, with TRBD1 matching 9 bases. The germline CDR1 and CDR2 sequences are SGHNT and YYREEE (reference sequence). The CDR3 has 17 amino acids. V lost 3 bases, J lost 0 bases, and 10 bases stayed unmatched. The CDR3 bases are TGTGCCAGCAGCTCCGGGGGAACGACAGGGGGCTCCTACGAGCAGTACTTC. Its protein is CASSSGGTTGGSYEQYF. Full variable domain (rest looked up from reference TRBV5-4 and TRBJ2-7): ETGVTQSPTHLIKTRGQQVTLRCSSQSGHNTVSWYQQALGQGPQFIFQYYREEENGRGNFPPRFSGLQFPNYSSELNVNALELDDSALYLCASSSGGTTGGSYEQYFGPGTRLTVT.

The chain recombines TRBV9 with TRBJ1-5, with TRBD1 matching 10 bases. Looked up from germline, CDR1 is SGDLS and CDR2 is YYNGEE. The CDR3 is 16 residues long. With 1 base clipped from V and 5 bases from J, the junction kept 6 bases outside the gene matches. DNA for the CDR3: TGTGCCAGCAGCGTACGACAGGGGGCTTGGGATCAGCCCCAGCATTTT. The encoded protein is CASSVRQGAWDQPQHF.

The rearrangement links TRBV2 to TRBJ2-7; no clear D. Trimming left V 7 bases short and J 0 bases short, with 10 bases between. Germline V gene sequence: CDR1 SNHLY, CDR2 FYNNEI. This CDR3 has 13 amino acids. The chain's CDR3 is CASMKDTSYEQYF. Here the CDR3 DNA reads TGTGCCAGCATGAAAGACACCTCCTACGAGCAGTACTTC.

The rearrangement links TRBV19 to TRBJ2-3, with TRBD2 matching over 12 bases. The CDR3 has 13 amino acids. In germline, CDR1 is LNHDA, CDR2 SQIVND (reference sequence). V lost 10 bases to trimming and J lost 9 bases; unmatched junction nucleotides: 8. This chain's CDR3 is CATSGGAPQTQYF. The CDR3 DNA follows: TGTGCCACTAGCGGGGGGGCTCCGCAGACGCAGTATTTT. Full variable domain (missing parts from reference TRBV19 and TRBJ2-3): DGGITQSPKYLFRKEGQNVTLSCEQNLNHDAMYWYRQDPGQGLRLIYYSQIVNDFQKGDIAEGYSVSREKKESFPLTVTSAQKNPTAFYLCATSGGAPQTQYFGPGTRLTVL.

This sequence joins TRBV19 and TRBJ1-6, with D unclear. CDR3 length: 13 residues. Germline V lookup: CDR1 LNHDA, CDR2 SQIVND (reference sequence). With 5 bases removed from V and 6 bases from J, the gap between germline ends came to 8 bases. This chain's CDR3 is CASSQKTNSPLHF. CDR3 sequence (DNA): TGTGCCAGTAGTCAGAAAACTAATTCACCCCTCCACTTT.

The V and J genes are TRBV7-8 and TRBJ2-7, with TRBD1 matching 9 bases. The CDR3 runs 15 residues. Germline lookup yields CDR1 SGHVS and CDR2 FQNEAQ. V lost 5 bases, J lost 0 bases, and 5 bases stayed unmatched. CDR3 in DNA: TGTGCCAGCAGCCTAGGGACAGGGATCTCCTACGAGCAGTACTTC. Translated: CASSLGTGISYEQYF.

The rearrangement links TRBV5-4 to TRBJ2-7; a possible D gene is TRBD1 (6 bases). Trimming removed 4 bases at V and 5 bases at J, with 13 bases between. Germline-derived CDR1 and CDR2 are SGHNT and YYREEE (reference sequence). The CDR3 contains 13 residues. The CDR3, as DNA: TGTGCCAGCAGCACCAACTACAGGGACGAGCAGTACTTC. Translated: CASSTNYRDEQYF. The whole variable domain, remainder taken from reference TRBV5-4 and TRBJ2-7, is ETGVTQSPTHLIKTRGQQVTLRCSSQSGHNTVSWYQQALGQGPQFIFQYYREEENGRGNFPPRFSGLQFPNYSSELNVNALELDDSALYLCASSTNYRDEQYFGPGTRLTVT.

The chain joins TRBV28 to TRBJ2-7, with 9 bases lining up with TRBD1. This CDR3 has 14 amino acids. Germline values: CDR1 MDHEN, CDR2 SYDVKM. V trimming: 1 base; J trimming: 7 bases; junction bases outside the gene matches: 5. This CDR3 reads CASSLSRQGGEQYF. In DNA form, the CDR3 reads TGTGCCAGCAGTTTATCCAGACAGGGGGGTGAGCAGTACTTC.

The chain couples TRBV28 to TRBJ1-3; the match to TRBD1 covers 7 bases. Unmatched junction bases numbered 4, after V lost 5 bases and J lost 3 bases. The germline CDR1 and CDR2 sequences are MDHEN and SYDVKM. The CDR3 is 14 amino acids. CDR3 bases: TGTGCCAGCAGTGGGACAGAGTTTGGAAACACCATATATTTT. This codes for CASSGTEFGNTIYF.

The gene calls are TRBV2 and TRBJ1-4; perhaps TRBD1 as D (5 bases). CDR1 is SNHLY, CDR2 FYNNEI, per germline. The CDR3 is 14 residues long. The germline V and J ends were trimmed by 9 bases and 6 bases, with 17 bases remaining between them. CDR3 amino acids: CASTGQGGDEKLFF. CDR3 nucleotides: TGTGCCAGTACGGGTCAGGGTGGTGATGAAAAACTGTTTTTT. The variable domain in full, with the rest retrieved from reference TRBV2 and TRBJ1-4, is EPEVTQTPSHQVTQMGQEVILRCVPISNHLYFYWYRQILGQKVEFLVSFYNNEISEKSEIFDDQFSVERPDGSNFTLKIRSTKLEDSAMYFCASTGQGGDEKLFFGSGTQLSVL.

J is TRBJ2-3 and V is TRBV13; the match to TRBD1 covers 7 bases. The germline V gene has CDR1 PRHDT and CDR2 FYEKMQ (reference sequence). With V trimmed by 1 base and J by 0 bases, 1 base remained unmatched. The CDR3 has 15 residues. CDR3 nucleotide sequence: TGTGCCAGCAGCTTAGAGACAGGGAGCACAGATACGCAGTATTTT. The encoded protein is CASSLETGSTDTQYF.

This clone was seen just once. This chain joins TRBV2 and TRBJ1-1; tentative D call: TRBD1 (6 bases). The germline gives CDR1 SNHLY, CDR2 FYNNEI. This CDR3 contains 15 residues. The V gene lost 6 bases and the J gene lost 3 bases, with 17 bases spanning the gap. This CDR3 is CASRPGRGWDTEAFF. CDR3 coding DNA: TGTGCCAGCAGACCGGGCAGGGGATGGGACACTGAAGCTTTCTTT. Full variable domain (outside the CDR3, taken from reference TRBV2 and TRBJ1-1): EPEVTQTPSHQVTQMGQEVILRCVPISNHLYFYWYRQILGQKVEFLVSFYNNEISEKSEIFDDQFSVERPDGSNFTLKIRSTKLEDSAMYFCASRPGRGWDTEAFFGQGTRLTVV.

The rearrangement links TRBV19 to TRBJ2-1, with 13 bases identical to TRBD2. Trimming removed 2 bases from V and 1 base from J; junction bases left unmatched: 2. Per germline, CDR1 LNHDA and CDR2 SQIVND (reference sequence). The CDR3 has 17 amino acids. DNA of the CDR3: TGTGCCAGTAGTATAACTAGCGGGGGGGTTTCCTACAATGAGCAGTTCTTC. Translated: CASSITSGGVSYNEQFF.

The chain combines TRBV5-1 with TRBJ1-3, with 7 bases lining up with TRBD1. V shed 4 bases and J 2 bases; nucleotides not matched to a gene: 6. From germline, CDR1 is SGHRS and CDR2 YFSETQ. The CDR3 runs to 15 residues. The CDR3 protein is CASSRTTGTGNTIYF. The CDR3 bases are TGCGCCAGCAGCAGGACGACAGGGACTGGAAACACCATATATTTT. The full variable domain, rest sourced from reference TRBV5-1 and TRBJ1-3, is KAGVTQTPRYLIKTRGQQVTLSCSPISGHRSVSWYQQTPGQGLQFLFEYFSETQRNKGNFPGRFSGRQFSNSRSEMNVSTLELGDSALYLCASSRTTGTGNTIYFGEGSWLTVV.

This clone has a handful of counts. The chain is built from TRBV15 and TRBJ1-6; no definite D call. Trimming removed 3 bases from V and 8 bases from J, with 14 bases in between. The length of the CDR3 is 15 residues. Germline CDR1 LNHNV, CDR2 YYDKDF (reference sequence). The CDR3 DNA is TGTGCCACCAGCAGGTCCCTGACCGGGGATTCACCCCTCCACTTT. It yields the protein CATSRSLTGDSPLHF.

The V call is TRBV4-2, the J call TRBJ1-6, with D hard to call. The V gene's germline CDR1 is LGHNA and CDR2 YNFKEQ. The CDR3 spans 15 residues. V dropped 1 base and J dropped 9 bases, with 13 bases sitting between them. Written as DNA, the CDR3 is TGTGCCAGCAGCCAAGGCTCAGACATAGGTTCACCCCTCCACTTT. Protein product: CASSQGSDIGSPLHF.